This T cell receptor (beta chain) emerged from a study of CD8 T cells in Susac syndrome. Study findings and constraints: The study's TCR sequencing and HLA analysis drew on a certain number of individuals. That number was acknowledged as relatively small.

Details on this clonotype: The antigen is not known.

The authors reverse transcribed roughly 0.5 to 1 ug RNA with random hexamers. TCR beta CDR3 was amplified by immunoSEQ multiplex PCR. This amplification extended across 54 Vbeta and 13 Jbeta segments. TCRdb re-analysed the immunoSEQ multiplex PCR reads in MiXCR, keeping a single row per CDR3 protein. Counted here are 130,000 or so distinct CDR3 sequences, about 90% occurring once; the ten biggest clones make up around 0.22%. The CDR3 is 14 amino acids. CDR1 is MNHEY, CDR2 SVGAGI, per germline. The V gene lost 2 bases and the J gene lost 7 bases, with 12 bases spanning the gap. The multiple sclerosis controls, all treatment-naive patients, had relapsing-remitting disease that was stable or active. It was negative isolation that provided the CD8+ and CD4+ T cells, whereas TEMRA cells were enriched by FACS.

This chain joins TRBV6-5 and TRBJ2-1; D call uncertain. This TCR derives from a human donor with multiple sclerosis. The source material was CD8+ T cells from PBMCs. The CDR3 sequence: CASSYGPGVNEQFF. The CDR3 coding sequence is TGTGCCAGCAGTTACGGCCCAGGAGTTAATGAGCAGTTCTTC.